This T cell receptor beta chain was sequenced in a study of T cells in localized non-small cell lung cancer. Regarding this clone: What it binds is unknown.

TCRdb's table, derived via immunoSEQ multiplex PCR, lists solely in-frame clones and lacks some. Of tens of thousands of clones listed, 84% are singletons. The study, taken as a whole, reports: Heterogeneity remains possible because sequencing was limited to only one tumor region. Higher blood T cell density tracked longer overall survival.

Here the sequenced sample was peripheral blood, taken before any cancer treatment. This clonotype was obtained from a female donor older than 55 with stage I lung adenocarcinoma.

This CDR3 reads CASKLSEAFF. For the CDR3, the DNA is TGTGCCAGCAAGTTATCCGAAGCTTTCTTT. This chain links TRBV27 with TRBJ1-1; D is unclear. Looked up from germline, CDR1 is MNHEY and CDR2 is SMNVEV (reference sequence). This CDR3 is 10 amino acids long. The V and J ends lost 7 bases and 8 bases respectively, with 8 bases between them.